The TCR beta chain described here comes from a study of radiotherapy plus CTLA-4 blockade in lung cancer. Study information: Approximately 18% of patients responded objectively, and about 30% achieved disease control. Study-wide results and caveats: Following radiotherapy plus ipilimumab, tumor-derived TCR clones expanded in the blood.

As for this clone: Its antigen is unidentified.

Focal radiation and CTLA-4 blockade (ipilimumab) were tested in chemo-refractory metastatic non-small-cell lung cancer patients. The table came from immunoSEQ multiplex PCR; TCRdb's copy has only in-frame clones and leaves some out. The sample yields roughly 60,000 clones, 70% to 80% seen once. Material: peripheral blood, obtained from a patient treated with radiotherapy plus ipilimumab. This sequence was found in a human donor with non-small cell lung cancer who had a complete response to radiotherapy plus ipilimumab.

The CDR3 spells CASSLVALAGVLEQFF. CDR3 DNA sequence: TGTGCCAGCAGCTTAGTAGCACTAGCGGGAGTACTTGAGCAGTTCTTC. This chain joins TRBV7-9 and TRBJ2-1; 11 nucleotides match TRBD2. The germline CDR1 and CDR2 sequences are SEHNR and FQNEAQ (reference sequence). V lost 1 base, J lost 9 bases, and 8 bases stayed unmatched. The length of the CDR3 is 16 residues.